The present entry profiles one T cell receptor (beta chain) with its context. What it binds is unknown. Data came from immunoSEQ multiplex PCR; TCRdb stores just in-frame clones and leaves some out. The table has about 110,000 clones, around 93% seen once; the top ten hold about 3.1%. The record originates from a study of T cell responses to AZD1222 COVID-19 vaccine. Overall study results and limits: Reports say nearly half of spike-specific TCRs go after unmutated variant regions.

The source is an adult who received the AZD1222 COVID-19 vaccine. The material sequenced was peripheral blood, taken 28 days after the second AZD1222 dose.

The CDR3 sequence is CASSFTGTSYEQYF. CDR3 DNA: TGTGCCAGCAGTTTTACCGGGACTTCCTACGAGCAGTACTTC. The gene calls are TRBV6-5 and TRBJ2-7, with D possibly being TRBD2 (6 bases). V was clipped by 4 bases and J by 1 base, with 11 bases between them. There are 14 residues in the CDR3. CDR1 MNHEY and CDR2 SVGAGI come from the germline V gene.